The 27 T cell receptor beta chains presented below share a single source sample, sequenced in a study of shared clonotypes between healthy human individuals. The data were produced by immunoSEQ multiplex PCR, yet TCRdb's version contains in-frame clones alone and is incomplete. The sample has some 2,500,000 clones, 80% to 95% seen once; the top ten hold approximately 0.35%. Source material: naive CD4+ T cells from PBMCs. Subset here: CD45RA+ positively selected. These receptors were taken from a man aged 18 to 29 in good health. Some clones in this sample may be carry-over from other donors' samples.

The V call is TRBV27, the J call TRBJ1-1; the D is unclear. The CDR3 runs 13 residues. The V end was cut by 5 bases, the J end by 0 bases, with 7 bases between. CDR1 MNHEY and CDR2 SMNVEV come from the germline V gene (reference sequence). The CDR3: CASSPYMNTEAFF. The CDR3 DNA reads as TGTGCCAGCAGTCCCTATATGAACACTGAAGCTTTCTTT.

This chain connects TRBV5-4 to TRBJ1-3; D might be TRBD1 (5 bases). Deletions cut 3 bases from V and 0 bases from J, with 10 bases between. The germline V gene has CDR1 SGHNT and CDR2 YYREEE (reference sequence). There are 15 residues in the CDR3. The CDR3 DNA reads TGTGCCAGCAGCTCCGGGGGGATCTCTGGAAACACCATATATTTT. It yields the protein CASSSGGISGNTIYF.

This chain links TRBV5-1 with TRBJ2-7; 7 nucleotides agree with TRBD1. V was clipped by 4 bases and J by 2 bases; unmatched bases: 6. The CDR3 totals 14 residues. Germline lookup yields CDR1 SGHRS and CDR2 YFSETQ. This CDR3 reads CASSQNRGAYEQYF. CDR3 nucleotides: TGCGCCAGCAGCCAAAACAGGGGTGCCTACGAGCAGTACTTC.

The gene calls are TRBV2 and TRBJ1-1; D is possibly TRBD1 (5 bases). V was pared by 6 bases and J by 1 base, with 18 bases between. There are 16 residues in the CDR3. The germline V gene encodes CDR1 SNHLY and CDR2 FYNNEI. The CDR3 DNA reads TGTGCCAGCAGAGGGGTCAGGGCGTGGGGGAACACTGAAGCTTTCTTT. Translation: CASRGVRAWGNTEAFF. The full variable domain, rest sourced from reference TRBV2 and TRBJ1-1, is EPEVTQTPSHQVTQMGQEVILRCVPISNHLYFYWYRQILGQKVEFLVSFYNNEISEKSEIFDDQFSVERPDGSNFTLKIRSTKLEDSAMYFCASRGVRAWGNTEAFFGQGTRLTVV.

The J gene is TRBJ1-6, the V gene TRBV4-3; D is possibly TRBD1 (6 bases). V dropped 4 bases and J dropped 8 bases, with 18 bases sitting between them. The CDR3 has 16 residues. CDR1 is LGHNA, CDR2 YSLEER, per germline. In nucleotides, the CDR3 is TGCGCCAGCAGCCCCGACCCGGGACAAAGGGATTCACCCCTCCACTTT. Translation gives CASSPDPGQRDSPLHF.

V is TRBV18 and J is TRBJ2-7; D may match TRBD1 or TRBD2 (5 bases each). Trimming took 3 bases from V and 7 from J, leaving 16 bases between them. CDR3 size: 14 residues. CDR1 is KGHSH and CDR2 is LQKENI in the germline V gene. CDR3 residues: CASSPGTSLEEQYF. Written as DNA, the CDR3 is TGTGCCAGCTCACCCGGGACCTCCCTGGAAGAGCAGTACTTC.

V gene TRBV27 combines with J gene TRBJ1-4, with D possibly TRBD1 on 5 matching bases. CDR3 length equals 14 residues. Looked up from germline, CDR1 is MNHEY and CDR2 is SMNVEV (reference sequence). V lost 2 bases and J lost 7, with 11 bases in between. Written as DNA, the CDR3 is TGTGCCAGCAGTTTAGGGGGAAGAGGTGAAAAACTGTTTTTT. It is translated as CASSLGGRGEKLFF.

The CDR3 DNA reads TGTGCCAGCAGCCCCCATTGGGACAGAAAGGCCTATTTTAGCTCCTACGAGCAGTACTTC. The encoded protein is CASSPHWDRKAYFSSYEQYF. The rearrangement joins TRBV21-1 to TRBJ2-7; the table's D gene call, TRBD1, was not cross checked with the DNA. TRBV21-1 corresponds to a pseudogene. CDR3 length equals 20 residues.

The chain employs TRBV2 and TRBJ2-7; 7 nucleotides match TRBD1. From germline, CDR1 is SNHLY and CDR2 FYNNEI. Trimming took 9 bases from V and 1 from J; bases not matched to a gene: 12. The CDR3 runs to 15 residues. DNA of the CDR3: TGTGCCAGTGTCCTAACCGGGACAGCTTCCTACGAGCAGTACTTC. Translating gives CASVLTGTASYEQYF.

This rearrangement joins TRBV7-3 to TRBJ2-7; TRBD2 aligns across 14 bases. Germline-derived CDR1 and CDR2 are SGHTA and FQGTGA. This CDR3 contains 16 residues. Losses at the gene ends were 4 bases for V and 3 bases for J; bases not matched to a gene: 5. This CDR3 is CASSSGGTSGSYEQYF. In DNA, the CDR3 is TGTGCCAGCAGCTCCGGGGGGACTAGCGGGAGCTACGAGCAGTACTTC.

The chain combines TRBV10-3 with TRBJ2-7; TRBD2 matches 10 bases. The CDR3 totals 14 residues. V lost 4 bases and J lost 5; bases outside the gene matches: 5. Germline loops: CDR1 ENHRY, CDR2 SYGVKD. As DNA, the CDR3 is TGTGCCATCAGTGCTCCCGGGACTAGCGACGAGCAGTACTTC. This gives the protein CAISAPGTSDEQYF.

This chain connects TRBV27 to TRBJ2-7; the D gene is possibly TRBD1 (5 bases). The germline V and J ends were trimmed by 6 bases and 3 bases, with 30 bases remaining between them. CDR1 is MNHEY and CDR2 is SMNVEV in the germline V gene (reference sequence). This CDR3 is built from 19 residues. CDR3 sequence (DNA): TGTGCCAGCAGCCCCGCCAGGGCGGTGCTTAGGGCGGTAAGCTACGAGCAGTACTTC. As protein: CASSPARAVLRAVSYEQYF.

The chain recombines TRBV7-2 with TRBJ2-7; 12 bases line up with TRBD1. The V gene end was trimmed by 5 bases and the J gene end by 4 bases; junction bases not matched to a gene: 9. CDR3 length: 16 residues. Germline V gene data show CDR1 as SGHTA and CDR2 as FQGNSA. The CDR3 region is CASSPLPGQGAYEQYF. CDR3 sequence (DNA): TGTGCCAGCAGCCCCCTTCCGGGACAGGGGGCTTACGAGCAGTACTTC.

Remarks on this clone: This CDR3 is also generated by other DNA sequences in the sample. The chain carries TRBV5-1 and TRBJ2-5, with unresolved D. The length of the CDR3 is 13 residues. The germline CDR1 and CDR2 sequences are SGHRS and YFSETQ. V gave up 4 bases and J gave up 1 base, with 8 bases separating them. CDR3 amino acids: CASSDGRQETQYF. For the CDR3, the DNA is TGCGCCAGCAGCGATGGACGCCAAGAGACCCAGTACTTC. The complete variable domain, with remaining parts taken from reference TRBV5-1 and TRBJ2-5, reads KAGVTQTPRYLIKTRGQQVTLSCSPISGHRSVSWYQQTPGQGLQFLFEYFSETQRNKGNFPGRFSGRQFSNSRSEMNVSTLELGDSALYLCASSDGRQETQYFGPGTRLLVL.

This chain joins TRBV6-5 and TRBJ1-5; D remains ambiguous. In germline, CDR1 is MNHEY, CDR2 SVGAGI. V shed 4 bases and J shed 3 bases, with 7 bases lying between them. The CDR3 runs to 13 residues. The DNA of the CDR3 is TGTGCCAGCAGTTCAGTAATCAATCAGCCCCAGCATTTT. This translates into CASSSVINQPQHF.

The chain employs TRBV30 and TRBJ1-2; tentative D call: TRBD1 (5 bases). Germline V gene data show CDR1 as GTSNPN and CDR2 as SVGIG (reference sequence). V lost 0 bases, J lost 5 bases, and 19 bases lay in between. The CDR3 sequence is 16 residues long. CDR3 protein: CAWSVNAGRSEYGYTF. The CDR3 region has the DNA TGTGCCTGGAGTGTCAATGCGGGACGGTCGGAGTATGGCTACACCTTC.

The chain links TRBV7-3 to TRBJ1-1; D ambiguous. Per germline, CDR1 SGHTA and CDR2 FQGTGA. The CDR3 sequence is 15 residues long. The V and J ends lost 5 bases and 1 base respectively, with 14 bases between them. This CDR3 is CASSRTREENTEAFF. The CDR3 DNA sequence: TGTGCCAGCAGCCGTACGAGAGAGGAGAACACTGAAGCTTTCTTT.

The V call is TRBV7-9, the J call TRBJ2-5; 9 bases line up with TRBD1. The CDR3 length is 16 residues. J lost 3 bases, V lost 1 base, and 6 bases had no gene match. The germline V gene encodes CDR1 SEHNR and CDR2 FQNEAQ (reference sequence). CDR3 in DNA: TGTGCCAGCAGCTTAGGGACAGGGGCAGGTAAAGAGACCCAGTACTTC. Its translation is CASSLGTGAGKETQYF.

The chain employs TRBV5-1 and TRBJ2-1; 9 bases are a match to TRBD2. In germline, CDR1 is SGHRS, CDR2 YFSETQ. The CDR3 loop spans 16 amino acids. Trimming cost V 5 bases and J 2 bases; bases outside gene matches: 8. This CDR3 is CASSPIAGVTYNEQFF. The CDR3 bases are TGCGCCAGCAGTCCAATAGCGGGAGTGACCTACAATGAGCAGTTCTTC.

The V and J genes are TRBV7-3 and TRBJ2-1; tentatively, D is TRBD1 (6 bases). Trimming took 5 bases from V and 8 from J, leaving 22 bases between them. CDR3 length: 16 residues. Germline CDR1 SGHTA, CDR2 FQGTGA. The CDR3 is CASSIRFGGRGDEQFF. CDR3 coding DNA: TGTGCCAGCAGCATAAGGTTCGGTGGCAGGGGCGATGAGCAGTTCTTC.

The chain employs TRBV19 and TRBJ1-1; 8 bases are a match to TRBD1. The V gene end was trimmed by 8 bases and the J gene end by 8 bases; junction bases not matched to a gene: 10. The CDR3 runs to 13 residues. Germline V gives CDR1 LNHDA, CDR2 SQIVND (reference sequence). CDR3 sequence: CASSPLRDREAFF. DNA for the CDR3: TGTGCCAGTTCCCCGCTTAGGGACAGGGAAGCTTTCTTT.

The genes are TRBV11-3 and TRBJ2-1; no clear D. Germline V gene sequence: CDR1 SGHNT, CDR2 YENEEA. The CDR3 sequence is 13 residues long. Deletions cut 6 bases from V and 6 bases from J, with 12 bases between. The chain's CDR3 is CASRSPASNEQFF. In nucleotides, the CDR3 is TGTGCCAGCAGGTCCCCTGCCAGCAATGAGCAGTTCTTC.

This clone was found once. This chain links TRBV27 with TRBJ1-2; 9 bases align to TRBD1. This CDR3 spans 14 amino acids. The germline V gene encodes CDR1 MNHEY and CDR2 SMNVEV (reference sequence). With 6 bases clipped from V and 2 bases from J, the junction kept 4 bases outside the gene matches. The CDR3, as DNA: TGTGCCAGCAGGAGGACAGGGGAAAACTATGGCTACACCTTC. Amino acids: CASRRTGENYGYTF.

The CDR3 sequence is CASSVVSDTQYF. CDR3 nucleotides: TGTGCCAGCAGTGTTGTGTCCGATACGCAGTATTTT. The gene calls are TRBV6-4 and TRBJ2-3; D gene uncertain. This CDR3 spans 12 amino acids. Germline CDR1 and CDR2: MRHNA and SNTAGT. Trimming removed 4 bases from V and 6 bases from J, with 8 bases in between.

CDR3 in amino acids: CAWHIGAGGRDGYTF. CDR3 nucleotides: TGTGCCTGGCATATTGGGGCAGGGGGCAGGGATGGCTACACCTTC. This chain uses TRBV30 with TRBJ1-2, with 8 bases identical to TRBD1. Germline V gives CDR1 GTSNPN, CDR2 SVGIG (reference sequence). Trimming took 5 bases from V and 6 from J; bases not matched to a gene: 14. The CDR3 covers 15 residues.

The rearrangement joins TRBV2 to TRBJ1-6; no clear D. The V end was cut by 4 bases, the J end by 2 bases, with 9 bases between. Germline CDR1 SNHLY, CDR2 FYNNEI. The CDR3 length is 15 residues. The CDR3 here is CASSALTPYNSPLHF. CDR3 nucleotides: TGTGCCAGCAGTGCTCTAACCCCCTATAATTCACCCCTCCACTTT.

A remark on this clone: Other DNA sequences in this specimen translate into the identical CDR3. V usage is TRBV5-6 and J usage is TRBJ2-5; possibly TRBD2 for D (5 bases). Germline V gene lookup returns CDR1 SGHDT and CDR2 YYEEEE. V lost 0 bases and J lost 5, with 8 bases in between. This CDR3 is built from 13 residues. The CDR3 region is CASSLGRGETQYF. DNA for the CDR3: TGTGCCAGCAGCTTGGGCCGAGGGGAGACCCAGTACTTC.